These T cell receptor beta chains were read from a single sample in a study of CD8 T cells in ankylosing spondylitis. Each CDR3 protein gets one entry after TCRdb re-called the 5' RACE reads with MiXCR. Of some 840,000 distinct CDR3 sequences listed, 12% were seen once; the top ten hold approximately 0.51%. Sequenced input: blood, either unsorted or a sorted T cell fraction (not recorded which). Receptor source: a male donor with ankylosing spondylitis. The CDR3 runs from the conserved cysteine through the conserved F or W. A D gene is named only where the DNA matches it firmly. Clone sizes are given selectively: once, few, many, or a class where the clone is expanded.

clone_size	v_call	d_call	j_call	cdr3_aa	cdr3_nt
-	TRBV20-1	-	TRBJ2-4	CSADGSGGLAKNIQYF	TGCAGTGCTGACGGATCCGGCGGATTAGCCAAAAACATTCAGTACTTC
few	TRBV20-1	TRBD1	TRBJ2-1	CSARDPTGGGLSEQFF	TGCAGTGCTAGAGATCCGACAGGGGGCGGTTTAAGTGAGCAGTTCTTC
many	TRBV29-1	-	TRBJ1-2	CSVVVYQGYGYTF	TGCAGCGTTGTGGTTTACCAGGGGTATGGCTACACCTTC
few	TRBV7-2	-	TRBJ2-7	CASRNSREQYF	TGTGCCAGCCGGAACAGTCGGGAGCAGTACTTC
many	TRBV5-1	TRBD2	TRBJ2-5	CASSSRLAGVRETQYF	TGCGCCAGCAGCTCCCGACTAGCGGGAGTGAGAGAGACCCAGTACTTC
many	TRBV29-1	-	TRBJ1-1	CSVAVEANTEAFF	TGCAGCGTTGCAGTGGAGGCAAACACTGAAGCTTTCTTT
few	TRBV5-6	-	TRBJ1-1	CASSRITLQTEAFF	TGTGCCAGCAGCCGAATAACCCTACAAACTGAAGCTTTCTTT
few	TRBV12-3/TRBV12-4	TRBD1	TRBJ2-5	CASSPPVGQGAETQYF	TGTGCCAGCAGCCCCCCGGTTGGACAGGGGGCAGAGACCCAGTACTTC
many	TRBV3-1	TRBD2	TRBJ2-3	CASSRSGRAGGDTQYF	TGTGCCAGCAGCAGAAGCGGGAGGGCCGGTGGAGATACGCAGTATTTT
few	TRBV24-1	TRBD2	TRBJ2-5	CATSDERGSGTTQYF	TGTGCCACCAGTGATGAGAGGGGTAGCGGGACGACCCAGTACTTC
few	TRBV12-3/TRBV12-4	-	TRBJ2-4	CASTAIWGRGLAKNIQYF	TGTGCCAGCACCGCAATATGGGGCCGCGGACTAGCCAAAAACATTCAGTACTTC
-	TRBV18	-	TRBJ1-3	CASSPSETSGNTIYF	TGTGCCAGCTCACCATCCGAGACCTCTGGAAACACCATATATTTT
many	TRBV20-1	-	TRBJ2-7	CSALRDPNDEQYF	TGCAGTGCTCTCCGGGACCCTAACGACGAGCAGTACTTC
-	TRBV2	TRBD2	TRBJ2-4	CASSPGLAGTDQYF	TGTGCCAGCAGTCCGGGACTAGCGGGGACGGATCAGTACTTC
-	TRBV10-3	TRBD1	TRBJ2-5	CAISGGTVETQYF	TGTGCCATCAGTGGGGGGACAGTAGAGACCCAGTACTTC
few	TRBV30	TRBD1	TRBJ2-6	CAWNRRRDREVSGANVLTF	TGTGCCTGGAACCGGAGAAGGGACAGGGAAGTCTCTGGGGCCAACGTCCTGACTTTC
few	TRBV20-1	TRBD1	TRBJ2-3	CGLWDRGTDTQYF	TGCGGGCTATGGGACAGGGGGACAGATACGCAGTATTTT
few	TRBV28	-	TRBJ1-2	CASGREGYGYTF	TGTGCCAGCGGCAGGGAGGGCTATGGCTACACCTTC
-	TRBV20-1	-	TRBJ2-3	CSARDPWRSTDTQYF	TGCAGTGCTAGAGATCCCTGGAGGAGCACAGATACGCAGTATTTT
few	TRBV20-1	TRBD2	TRBJ2-7	CSASVLADAYEQYF	TGCAGTGCTAGTGTACTAGCGGACGCTTACGAGCAGTACTTC
-	TRBV4-3	-	TRBJ2-6	CASSQSDSGANVLTF	TGCGCCAGCAGCCAGAGTGACTCTGGGGCCAACGTCCTGACTTTC
-	TRBV7-2	-	TRBJ1-4	CASSSRRGTSEKLFF	TGTGCCAGCAGCTCACGCAGGGGAACGTCGGAAAAACTGTTTTTT
-	TRBV30	-	TRBJ1-5	CAWSVLRGNQPQHF	TGTGCCTGGAGTGTCCTCCGGGGGAATCAGCCCCAGCATTTT
-	TRBV20-1	-	TRBJ1-5	CSARFYWDHQPQHF	TGCAGTGCTAGATTTTATTGGGACCATCAGCCCCAGCATTTT
-	TRBV4-3	TRBD1	TRBJ1-6	CASSRLVTGGDSPLHF	TGCGCCAGCAGCAGATTAGTTACAGGGGGCGATTCACCCCTCCACTTT
-	TRBV24-1	-	TRBJ2-7	CATSDSDGSYEQYF	TGTGCCACCAGTGATTCCGACGGGTCCTACGAGCAGTACTTC
many	TRBV7-2	-	TRBJ2-3	CASSLGGAWDTQYF	TGTGCCAGCAGCTTAGGGGGGGCGTGGGATACGCAGTATTTT
few	TRBV20-1	-	TRBJ1-6	CSARAVPTGSPLHF	TGCAGTGCTAGAGCGGTCCCCACAGGGTCACCCCTCCACTTT
-	TRBV20-1	TRBD2	TRBJ2-1	CCARDSRLAGGNEQFF	TGCTGTGCTAGAGATTCTCGGCTAGCGGGAGGCAATGAGCAGTTCTTC
-	TRBV20-1	-	TRBJ1-5	CSARQQLYSNQPQHF	TGCAGTGCTAGGCAACAGTTGTATAGCAATCAGCCCCAGCATTTT
-	TRBV7-2	TRBD2	TRBJ2-4	CASSLAWSSGIAKNIQYF	TGTGCCAGCAGCTTAGCGTGGTCAAGCGGGATAGCCAAAAACATTCAGTACTTC
few	TRBV5-1	-	TRBJ1-2	CASSSPGSNGYTF	TGCGCCAGCAGCTCCCCGGGGTCCAATGGCTACACCTTC
-	TRBV20-1	-	TRBJ2-5	CSASEGKETQYF	TGCAGTGCTAGCGAAGGGAAAGAGACCCAGTACTTC
many	TRBV20-1	-	TRBJ2-3	CSGLGGGATDTQYF	TGCAGCGGTTTGGGTGGGGGGGCCACAGATACGCAGTATTTT
-	TRBV10-3	TRBD2	TRBJ2-3	CATRGTSGTGTDTQYF	TGTGCCACGCGGGGGACTAGCGGGACGGGAACAGATACGCAGTATTTT
-	TRBV28	-	TRBJ2-2	CASTVVENTGELFF	TGTGCCAGCACCGTAGTGGAGAACACCGGGGAGCTGTTTTTT
-	TRBV20-1	-	TRBJ2-1	CSARRLGDEQFF	TGCAGTGCTAGGAGACTAGGGGATGAGCAGTTCTTC
few	TRBV28	-	TRBJ2-3	CASSVGTLRTDTQYF	TGTGCCAGCAGTGTGGGGACACTTCGCACAGATACGCAGTATTTT
-	TRBV5-1	-	TRBJ1-5	CASSGQGHQSEPQHF	TGCGCCAGCAGCGGTCAGGGGCATCAATCAGAGCCCCAGCATTTT
few	TRBV15	-	TRBJ1-3	CATSRDSLRNTIYF	TGTGCCACCAGCAGAGATTCCCTAAGGAACACCATATATTTT
-	TRBV20-1	-	TRBJ1-2	CSAATPYGYTF	TGCAGTGCTGCCACCCCCTATGGCTACACCTTC
-	TRBV18	TRBD1	TRBJ1-1	CASSVGGTGGTEAFF	TGTGCCAGCTCAGTCGGAGGGACAGGGGGTACTGAAGCTTTCTTT
few	TRBV10-3	TRBD1	TRBJ1-2	CAISSDRVNGYTF	TGTGCCATCAGTTCGGACAGGGTAAATGGCTACACCTTC
-	TRBV20-1	-	TRBJ1-6	CSARGPGRLYSPLHF	TGCAGTGCGCGAGGACCGGGACGCTTATATTCACCCCTCCACTTT
once	TRBV9	-	TRBJ2-2	CASSAAISTGELFF	TGTGCCAGCAGCGCGGCGATCTCCACCGGGGAGCTGTTTTTT
-	TRBV5-1	-	TRBJ1-5	CASSLYGPSSNQPQHF	TGCGCCAGCAGCTTGTACGGGCCCTCCAGCAATCAGCCCCAGCATTTT
many	TRBV20-1	TRBD2	TRBJ2-1	CSARGTSGTYNEQFF	TGCAGTGCTAGAGGCACTAGCGGGACCTACAATGAGCAGTTCTTC